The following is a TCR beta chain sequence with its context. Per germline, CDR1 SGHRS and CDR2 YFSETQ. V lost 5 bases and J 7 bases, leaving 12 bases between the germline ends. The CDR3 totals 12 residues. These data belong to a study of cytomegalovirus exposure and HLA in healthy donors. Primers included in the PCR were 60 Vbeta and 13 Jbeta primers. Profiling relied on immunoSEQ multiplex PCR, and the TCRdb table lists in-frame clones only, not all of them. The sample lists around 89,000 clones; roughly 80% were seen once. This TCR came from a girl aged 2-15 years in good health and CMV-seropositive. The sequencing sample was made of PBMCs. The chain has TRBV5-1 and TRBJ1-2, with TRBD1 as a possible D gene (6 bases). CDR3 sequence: CASSSGHFGYTF. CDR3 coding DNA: TGCGCCAGCAGTTCGGGACACTTTGGCTACACCTTC. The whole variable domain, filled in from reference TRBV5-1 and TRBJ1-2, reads KAGVTQTPRYLIKTRGQQVTLSCSPISGHRSVSWYQQTPGQGLQFLFEYFSETQRNKGNFPGRFSGRQFSNSRSEMNVSTLELGDSALYLCASSSGHFGYTFGSGTRLTVV.